This T cell receptor beta chain originates from a study of T cells after yellow fever vaccination. Whole-study results and caveats: Booster samples showed a return of most primary-vaccination clones (around 96% CD4, about 88% CD8).

This clonotype was recorded at least ten times. TCRdb ran MiXCR on the 5' RACE reads and lists one entry per CDR3 protein. The sample holds about 45,000 distinct CDR3 sequences, 6.8% seen once. This CDR3 spans 17 amino acids. Between the trimmed V and J ends, which lost 3 bases and 1 base, there was a span of 15 bases. This material consisted of CD8+ T cells not binding an NS4B(214-222) dextramer, sorted from PBMCs, taken 45 days after the yellow fever booster vaccination. The chain links TRBV12-3 or TRBV12-4 to TRBJ2-2; possibly TRBD2 for D (6 bases). The receptor's source is a man aged 30 to 39 who received the YFV17D yellow fever vaccine. The CDR3 sequence is CASSFTRRRENTGELFF. The CDR3 DNA sequence: TGTGCCAGCAGTTTTACCCGGCGGCGGGAGAACACCGGGGAGCTGTTTTTT.